Listed below are T cell receptor beta chains from one sample, sequenced in a study of blood T cells in healthy people across ages. TCRdb independently ran MiXCR on the 5' RACE reads; one entry per CDR3 protein. Of over 600,000 distinct CDR3 sequences in the sample, around three fifths were seen once. The material sequenced was blood. The receptor source for this set is a middle-aged man in good health. Both conserved end residues are trimmed from each CDR3. The D gene is left open where the match is weak.

TRBJ1-4 - TRBV7-8 ASSPQDSLDEKLF
TRBJ2-3 TRBD1 TRBV10-3 AISEFRFRDRAYTRY
TRBJ2-3 TRBD1 TRBV20-1 SATKPGQSTDTQY
TRBJ2-3 TRBD2 TRBV9 ASSVAPGLAYGDTQY
TRBJ2-7 - TRBV7-2 ASSLGRVKGEQY
TRBJ2-4 TRBD1 TRBV10-3 ASRSGQGEVYIQY
TRBJ1-2 TRBD1 TRBV6-2/TRBV6-3 ASREQGYYGYT
TRBJ2-5 TRBD1 TRBV5-1 ASSSGQGAIFGETQY
TRBJ2-1 TRBD2 TRBV5-1 ASSLTSGAHNEQF
TRBJ2-2 - TRBV6-6 ASSYAAWGELF
TRBJ2-3 - TRBV6-1 ASSEDRPNGDTQY
TRBJ1-2 - TRBV6-2/TRBV6-3 ASSHTGTTYGYT
- - TRBV7-9 ASAMGQYYEQY
TRBJ2-7 - TRBV15 ATSTGLGSYEQY
- - TRBV12-3/TRBV12-4 ASSFLAGGVAGGTQY
TRBJ1-2 TRBD1 TRBV28 ASSPTDRGRDGYT
TRBJ2-7 TRBD1 TRBV7-2 ASSSTGAYEQY
TRBJ2-5 - TRBV29-1 SVALVRQETQY
TRBJ2-1 TRBD2 TRBV20-1 SALMTSGRANEQF
TRBJ2-6 - TRBV29-1 SVVGQPSGANVLT
TRBJ2-2 - TRBV6-2/TRBV6-3 VSSVVGVISGELF
TRBJ2-1 - TRBV20-1 SARRRGASSYNEQF
- - TRBV12-3/TRBV12-4 ASSFIPHEQY
TRBJ2-3 TRBD1 TRBV5-1 ASSRQGEGTDTQY
TRBJ2-7 - TRBV4-3 ASSQGTGTLRSYEQY
TRBJ2-7 - TRBV12-3/TRBV12-4 ASSPLVLSSRSYEQY
TRBJ1-2 - TRBV11-2 ASSLETGINYGYT
TRBJ2-1 TRBD2 TRBV6-2/TRBV6-3 ASSLAGGPHEQF
TRBJ2-3 TRBD1 TRBV6-5 ASSYHGQGSDTQY
TRBJ2-3 - TRBV6-5 ASSYSELGGGDTQY
TRBJ2-1 - TRBV12-3/TRBV12-4 ASSLEPSSYNEQF
TRBJ1-1 - TRBV27 ASSLGVSAEAF
TRBJ2-1 - TRBV4-3 ASSQEGGWGNEQF
TRBJ2-7 - TRBV20-1 SARREKGHYEQY
TRBJ1-5 - TRBV7-8 ASSLAGTNQPQH
TRBJ2-4 TRBD2 TRBV12-3/TRBV12-4 ASNRGGGQNIQY
TRBJ1-5 TRBD1 TRBV20-1 SGRDRATGQPQH
TRBJ2-5 TRBD1 TRBV7-6 ASSPRVGGTETQY
TRBJ2-1 TRBD2 TRBV18 ASSPVLRLAGWSDNEQF
- - TRBV10-3 AIRVNHEQY
TRBJ1-4 TRBD1 TRBV7-9 ASSVDRRLF
TRBJ2-7 - TRBV20-1 SASRLPEQY
TRBJ2-3 TRBD2 TRBV6-5 ASSYGTSGAASTDTQY
TRBJ2-6 - TRBV6-2/TRBV6-3 VTNPASGANVLT
TRBJ1-2 - TRBV27 ASSFGSGFYGYT
TRBJ2-2 - TRBV6-2/TRBV6-3 ASINDGVTGELF
- - TRBV28 ASTLLGPYEQY
TRBJ2-2 - TRBV4-2 ASSQDVTGPSGELF
TRBJ1-5 - TRBV12-3/TRBV12-4 ASRAPTVFGGNQPQH
TRBJ2-7 - TRBV28 ASSLKTYEQY
TRBJ1-5 - TRBV7-3 ASSLGLKGQPQH
TRBJ2-4 - TRBV7-9 ASSLLSASGDIQY
TRBJ1-4 TRBD1 TRBV15 ATSRGPGTGARNEKLF
TRBJ1-5 - TRBV6-1 ASSEGAHQPQH
TRBJ1-1 - TRBV4-2 ASSQELRGTANTEAF
TRBJ2-1 TRBD2 TRBV24-1 ATSETSGGTLNEQF
TRBJ2-3 TRBD1 TRBV6-4 ASRSAPRTGATDTQY